This T cell receptor beta chain was retrieved from a study of T cells after yellow fever vaccination (dated by TCRdb to between 2018 and 2020). For the wider study: The SMART-Seq v4 Ultra Low Input RNA kit was used to prepare libraries from fractions with low cell numbers. To follow T-cell clones before and after both primary and booster YFV17D yellow fever vaccination, bulk TCR alpha and beta repertoires underwent longitudinal sequencing. Two healthy male donors, one aged 18 to 30 and one aged 30 to 40 years, were included in the cohort. Blood samples were taken at several timepoints before and after primary and secondary immunization, and bulk PBMC replicates and cell subsets were isolated. Overall results and qualifications from the work: The secondary T-cell response was found to be weaker but faster than the primary response, with a peak reached on day 5 rather than on day 15. FACS-sorted repertoires could contain abundant contaminating clonotypes from the bulk population, so computational filtering was required. The study included only a couple of donors, which limits how far the findings can be generalized. Most clones expanded after primary vaccination (almost 98% of CD4 and around nine tenths of CD8) were re-detected after the booster, suggesting that broad memory maintenance occurred. A small fraction of clonotypes showed up in both the CD4 and CD8 compartments, probably as a result of convergent recombination.

This clonotype was counted ten times or more. What this receptor recognizes is not known. No much larger clone is present one base from it, and per-base qualities are unavailable. The treatment or condition label on this specimen signifies: live attenuated yellow fever vaccine strain. At every blood-draw timepoint, two biological replicates of bulk PBMCs were collected. PBMCs were isolated from peripheral blood using a standard Ficoll-Paque protocol. TriZol was used to extract RNA from bulk PBMCs, CD4 and CD8 fractions, and dextramer-positive and dextramer-negative fractions. TCR cDNA was synthesized by 5'RACE template switching, through which a universal primer site and unique molecular identifiers were introduced. Priming of cDNA synthesis was performed from both the TCR alpha and TCR beta constant segments. Library amplification used two PCR steps, and the second PCR step added sample barcodes and sequencing adapters. Libraries were sequenced on Illumina HiSeq 2500 (2x100 bp) or NovaSeq (2x150 bp). In the original analysis: Demultiplexing of reads and collapsing into UMI consensus sequences were performed with MIGEC, and V(D)J alignment was carried out with MiXCR. Vaccine-responding clonotypes were defined with edgeR using replicate PBMC samples, requiring FDR below 0.01 and a log2 fold change above 5 up to day 15. Bulk clonotypes were assigned CD4 or CD8 identity according to which sequenced CD4 or CD8 repertoire held them at higher abundance. TCRdb cleaned the public reads at Q25 with fastp, built clones with MiXCR and kept in-frame beta chains. Every distinct CDR3 protein forms one entry, paired with its most common genes and DNA. TCRdb, rather than the study authors, made the V and J calls. The sample has around 610,000 distinct CDR3 sequences on record, 13% of them singletons. The top ten clones comprise 11% to 15% of the sample.

The receptor's source is a man aged 25 to 40 who received the YFV17D yellow fever vaccine. This specimen was PBMCs, taken on the day of the yellow fever booster vaccination.

The sequence in DNA is TGTGCCAGCAGTCCAGGGGGTATGGGCAATCAGCCCCAGCATTTT. This encodes CASSPGGMGNQPQHF. The rearranged segments are TRBV12-3 or TRBV12-4 and TRBJ1-5, and 7 junctional nucleotides match TRBD1. Ends trimmed: V by 5 bases, J by 2 bases; bases unmatched to a gene: 6. From the cysteine through the phenylalanine, the CDR3 covers 15 amino acids. Just the 45-base CDR3 DNA is kept, in frame starting at base 1.